These 17 T cell receptor beta chains were sequenced from one sample in a study of CD8 T cells in Susac syndrome (dated by TCRdb to between 2019 and 2020). Libraries were constructed by the immunoSEQ multiplex PCR assay. RNA was extracted with the RNeasy kit and roughly 0.45 to 1 ug was reverse transcribed using random hexamers. TCRdb took the public reads, trimmed them with fastp at Q25, ran MiXCR for clone calling and kept in-frame beta chains. When rows share a CDR3 protein, they turn into one entry using the most common DNA and genes. The table for this sample lists around 190,000 distinct CDR3 sequences; approximately 94% of them were counted only once. Of the sample, around 0.096% falls within the top ten clones. Source material: CD4+ T cells from PBMCs. Source of these receptors: a human donor in good health.

This chain links TRBV10-3 with TRBJ2-5; weak D call: TRBD2 (6 bases). The CDR3 runs 15 residues. Germline values: CDR1 ENHRY, CDR2 SYGVKD. V was clipped by 2 bases and J by 2 bases, with 12 bases between them. For the CDR3, the DNA is TGTGCCATCAGTGAGCGCGGGACGGTTCAAGAGACCCAGTACTTC. Translating it yields CAISERGTVQETQYF.

The chain uses TRBV5-1 and TRBJ2-3, with no clear D. The V gene's germline CDR1 is SGHRS and CDR2 YFSETQ. Trimming removed 0 bases from V and 2 bases from J, with 10 bases in between. This CDR3 contains 15 residues. DNA of the CDR3: TGCGCCAGCAGCTTGGGAGCGATGGTCACAGATACGCAGTATTTT. Translating it yields CASSLGAMVTDTQYF.

This chain connects TRBV29-1 to TRBJ1-2; 8 positions match TRBD1. The V gene end was trimmed by 5 bases and the J gene end by 3 bases; junction bases not matched to a gene: 5. The CDR3 loop spans 13 amino acids. Germline CDR1 SQVTM, CDR2 ANQGSEA. As DNA, the CDR3 is TGCAGCGTTAAAGGACAGGGAGACTATGGCTACACCTTC. Protein: CSVKGQGDYGYTF.

The chain is built from TRBV19 and TRBJ2-3, with a possible D match to TRBD1 (5 bases). The CDR3 totals 14 residues. CDR1 and CDR2 from the germline V gene are LNHDA and SQIVND (reference sequence). V shed 2 bases and J shed 2 bases, with 8 bases lying between them. The CDR3 DNA reads as TGTGCCAGTAGTATAACCAGGGCCACAGATACGCAGTATTTT. It is translated as CASSITRATDTQYF.

The rearrangement uses TRBV5-1 and TRBJ2-3; 11 bases fit TRBD2. CDR3 length: 14 residues. Germline V gene lookup returns CDR1 SGHRS and CDR2 YFSETQ. V trimming: 4 bases; J trimming: 5 bases; junction bases outside the gene matches: 3. CDR3 amino acids: CASSPGTSGDTQYF. The CDR3 coding sequence is TGCGCCAGCAGCCCCGGGACTAGCGGAGATACGCAGTATTTT.

V is TRBV25-1 and J is TRBJ2-6; D unclear. V lost 3 bases, J lost 0 bases, and 9 bases lay in between. The CDR3 is 16 residues long. The germline V gene encodes CDR1 MGHDK and CDR2 SYGVNS. The CDR3 loop is CASSDGPRSGANVLTF. DNA of the CDR3: TGTGCCAGCAGTGACGGACCCCGCTCTGGGGCCAACGTCCTGACTTTC.

This clonotype was counted once. The chain carries TRBV5-1 and TRBJ1-1; D perhaps matches TRBD1 (5 bases). Trimming shortened V by 4 bases and J by 0 bases, and 7 bases separated the two germline ends. The CDR3 runs to 13 residues. Germline values: CDR1 SGHRS, CDR2 YFSETQ. CDR3 bases: TGCGCCAGCAGCCGGACACTGAACACTGAAGCTTTCTTT. Translation gives CASSRTLNTEAFF.

The gene calls are TRBV29-1 and TRBJ2-7; unclear D gene. CDR1 is SQVTM and CDR2 is ANQGSEA in the germline V gene. CDR3 length: 12 amino acids. Trimming left V 5 bases short and J 0 bases short, with 8 bases between. CDR3 bases: TGCAGCGTTTTCATGAACTCCTACGAGCAGTACTTC. It specifies CSVFMNSYEQYF.

V usage is TRBV3-1 and J usage is TRBJ2-3, with D possibly being TRBD1 (6 bases). Trimming removed 5 bases from V and 2 bases from J, with 14 bases in between. CDR3 length: 15 amino acids. Germline V gene lookup returns CDR1 LGHDT and CDR2 YNNKEL (reference sequence). In nucleotides, the CDR3 is TGTGCCAGCAGCATGGGACAAGACTTCACAGATACGCAGTATTTT. Amino acids: CASSMGQDFTDTQYF.

As DNA, the CDR3 is TGTGCCAGCAGCGTATCTCTGGGGGTAATTAATTCACCCCTCCACTTT. Translation gives CASSVSLGVINSPLHF. The J gene is TRBJ1-6, the V gene TRBV9, with D perhaps TRBD1 (5 bases). The V gene's germline CDR1 is SGDLS and CDR2 YYNGEE. This CDR3 is built from 16 residues. Trimming pared 1 base from V and 6 bases from J, leaving 14 bases between.

J is TRBJ1-5 and V is TRBV2; 8 bases line up with TRBD1. The CDR3 runs 15 residues. V shed 1 base, J shed 3 bases, and the junction held 2 bases outside the gene matches. Germline CDR1 and CDR2: SNHLY and FYNNEI. CDR3 in DNA: TGTGCCAGCAGTGAAGGGGGACAGGTCAATCAGCCCCAGCATTTT. Translation gives CASSEGGQVNQPQHF.

The chain employs TRBV29-1 and TRBJ2-5, with D possibly TRBD2 on 6 matching bases. The CDR3 covers 13 residues. The V end was cut by 8 bases, the J end by 5 bases, with 18 bases between. CDR1 SQVTM and CDR2 ANQGSEA come from the germline V gene. The CDR3 DNA reads TGCAGCTTGCGGGCTGCCCGGGGGGAGACCCAGTACTTC. The encoded protein is CSLRAARGETQYF.

The chain links TRBV3-1 to TRBJ1-1; perhaps TRBD1 as D (5 bases). Trimming took 2 bases from V and 3 from J, leaving 10 bases between them. Germline values: CDR1 LGHDT, CDR2 YNNKEL (reference sequence). CDR3 length equals 14 residues. The CDR3 region has the DNA TGTGCCAGCAGCCAATCCGGGGCTCACACTGAAGCTTTCTTT. It codes for CASSQSGAHTEAFF.

V is TRBV5-1 and J is TRBJ1-1, with 7 nucleotides matching TRBD1. Germline assignment: CDR1 SGHRS and CDR2 YFSETQ. The CDR3 consists of 17 residues. The ends lost 0 bases at V and 6 bases at J; junction bases unmatched: 14. This CDR3 reads CASSLGGTVSFPPEAFF. CDR3 sequence (DNA): TGCGCCAGCAGCTTGGGAGGGACAGTTTCCTTTCCCCCTGAAGCTTTCTTT.

The gene calls are TRBV6-6 and TRBJ2-7; D unresolved. Germline lookup yields CDR1 MNHNY and CDR2 SVGAGI (reference sequence). The CDR3 loop spans 14 amino acids. V was shortened by 0 bases and J by 0 bases, with 6 bases between the two germline ends. The CDR3 DNA reads as TGTGCCAGCAGTTACTCTCAGAGCTCCTACGAGCAGTACGTC. Protein sequence: CASSYSQSSYEQYV.

The chain recombines TRBV5-1 with TRBJ1-2; 9 bases fit TRBD1. This CDR3 comprises 14 residues. The V and J ends lost 4 bases and 8 bases, in that order; junction bases with no gene match: 9. Germline V CDR1 and CDR2: SGHRS, YFSETQ. Here the CDR3 reads CASSPPGQGPGYTF. The CDR3 DNA sequence: TGCGCCAGCAGCCCACCGGGACAGGGACCCGGCTACACCTTC.

The rearrangement links TRBV5-1 to TRBJ2-6; TRBD1 might be the D (6 bases). Germline V gene lookup returns CDR1 SGHRS and CDR2 YFSETQ. V lost 4 bases and J lost 0, with 17 bases in between. CDR3 size: 18 residues. The CDR3 sequence: CASSVTGPRLSGANVLTF. The CDR3 DNA reads TGCGCCAGCAGCGTGACAGGCCCAAGGCTCTCTGGGGCCAACGTCCTGACTTTC.